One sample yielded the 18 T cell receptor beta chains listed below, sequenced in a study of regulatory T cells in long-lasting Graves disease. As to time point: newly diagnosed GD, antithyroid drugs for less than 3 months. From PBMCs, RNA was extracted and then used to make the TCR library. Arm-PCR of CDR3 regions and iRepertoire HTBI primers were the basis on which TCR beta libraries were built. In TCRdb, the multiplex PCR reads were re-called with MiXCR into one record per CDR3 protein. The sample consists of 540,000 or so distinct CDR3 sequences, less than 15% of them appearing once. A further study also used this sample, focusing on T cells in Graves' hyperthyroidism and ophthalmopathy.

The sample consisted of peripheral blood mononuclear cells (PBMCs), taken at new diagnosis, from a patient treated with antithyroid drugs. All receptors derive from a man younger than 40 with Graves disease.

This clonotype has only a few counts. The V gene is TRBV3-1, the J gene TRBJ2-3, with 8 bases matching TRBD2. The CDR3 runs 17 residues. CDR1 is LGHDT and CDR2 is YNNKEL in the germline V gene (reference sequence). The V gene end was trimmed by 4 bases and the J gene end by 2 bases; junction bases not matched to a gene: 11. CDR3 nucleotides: TGTGCCAGCAGCCTGCGGACTAGCAGGGGACCCACAGATACGCAGTATTTT. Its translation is CASSLRTSRGPTDTQYF.

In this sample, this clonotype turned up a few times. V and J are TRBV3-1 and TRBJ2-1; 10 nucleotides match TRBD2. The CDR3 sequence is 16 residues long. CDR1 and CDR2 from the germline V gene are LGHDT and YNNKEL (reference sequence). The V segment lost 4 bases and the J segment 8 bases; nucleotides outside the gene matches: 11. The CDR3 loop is CASSRGAASGSDEQFF. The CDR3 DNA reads TGTGCCAGCAGCCGGGGAGCGGCTAGCGGGAGTGATGAGCAGTTCTTC.

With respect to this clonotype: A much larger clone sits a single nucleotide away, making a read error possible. This CDR3 is CASSSMEETNEKLSF. In DNA form, the CDR3 reads TGTGCCAGCAGTTCCATGGAGGAGACTAATGAAAAACTGTCTTTT. The chain has TRBV6-2 or TRBV6-3 and TRBJ1-4; D gene ambiguous. Per germline, CDR1 MNHEY and CDR2 SVGEGT. This CDR3 spans 15 amino acids.

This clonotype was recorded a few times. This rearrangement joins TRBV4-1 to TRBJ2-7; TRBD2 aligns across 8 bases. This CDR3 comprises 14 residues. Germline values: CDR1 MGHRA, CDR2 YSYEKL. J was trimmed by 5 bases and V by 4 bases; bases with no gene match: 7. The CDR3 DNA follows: TGCGCCAGCAGCCGCCACCGGGGGGGCGACGAGCAGTACTTC. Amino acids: CASSRHRGGDEQYF.

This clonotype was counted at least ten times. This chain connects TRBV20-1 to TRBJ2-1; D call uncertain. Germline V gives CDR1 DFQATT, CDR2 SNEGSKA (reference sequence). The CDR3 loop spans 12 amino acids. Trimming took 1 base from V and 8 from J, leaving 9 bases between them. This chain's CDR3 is CSARALSHEQFF. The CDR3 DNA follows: TGCAGTGCTAGAGCACTATCTCATGAGCAGTTCTTC.

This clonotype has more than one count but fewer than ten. The CDR3 DNA sequence: TGCAGTGCCCGGACTAGCGGGTTTTACGAGCAGTACTTC. This codes for CSARTSGFYEQYF. The V and J genes are TRBV20-1 and TRBJ2-7; 11 nucleotides line up with TRBD2. The germline gives CDR1 DFQATT, CDR2 SNEGSKA (reference sequence). There are 13 residues in the CDR3. Trimming took 6 bases from V and 4 from J; bases not matched to a gene: 5.

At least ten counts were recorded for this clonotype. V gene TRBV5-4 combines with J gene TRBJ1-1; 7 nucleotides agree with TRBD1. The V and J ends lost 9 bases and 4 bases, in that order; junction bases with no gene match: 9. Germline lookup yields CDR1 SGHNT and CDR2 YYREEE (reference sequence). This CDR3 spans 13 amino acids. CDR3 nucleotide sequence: TGTGCCAACCAAAACAGGGGTAGCACTGAAGCTTTCTTT. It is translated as CANQNRGSTEAFF.

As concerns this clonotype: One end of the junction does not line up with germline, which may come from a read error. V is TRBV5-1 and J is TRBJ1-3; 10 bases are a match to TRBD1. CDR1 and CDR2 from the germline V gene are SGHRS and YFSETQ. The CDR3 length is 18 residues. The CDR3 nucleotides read TGCGCCAGCAGCCCGCCCGGGACAGGGGACAACTCTGGAAACGCCATATATTTT. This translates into CASSPPGTGDNSGNAIYF.

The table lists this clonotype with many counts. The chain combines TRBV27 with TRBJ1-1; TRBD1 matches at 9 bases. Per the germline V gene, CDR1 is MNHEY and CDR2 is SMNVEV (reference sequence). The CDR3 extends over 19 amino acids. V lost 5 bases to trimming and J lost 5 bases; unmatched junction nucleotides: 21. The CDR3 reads CASSQSRTGALLLGTEAFF. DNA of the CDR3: TGTGCCAGCAGTCAAAGCAGGACAGGGGCTCTCTTGTTGGGGACTGAAGCTTTCTTT.

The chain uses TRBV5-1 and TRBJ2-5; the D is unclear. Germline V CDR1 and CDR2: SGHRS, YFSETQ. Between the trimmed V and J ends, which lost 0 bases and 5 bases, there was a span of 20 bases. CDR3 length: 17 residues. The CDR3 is CASSLVSRGLAGETQYF. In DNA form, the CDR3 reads TGCGCCAGCAGCTTGGTGTCGCGAGGTCTTGCTGGGGAGACCCAGTACTTC. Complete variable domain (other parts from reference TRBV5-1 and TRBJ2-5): KAGVTQTPRYLIKTRGQQVTLSCSPISGHRSVSWYQQTPGQGLQFLFEYFSETQRNKGNFPGRFSGRQFSNSRSEMNVSTLELGDSALYLCASSLVSRGLAGETQYFGPGTRLLVL.

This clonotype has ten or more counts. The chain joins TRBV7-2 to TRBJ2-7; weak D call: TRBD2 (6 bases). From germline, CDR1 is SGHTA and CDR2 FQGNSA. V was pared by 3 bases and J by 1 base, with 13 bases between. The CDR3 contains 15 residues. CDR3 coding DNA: TGTGCCAGCAGCTTCAGCGCGGGATTTTCCTACGAGCAGTACTTC. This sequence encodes CASSFSAGFSYEQYF.

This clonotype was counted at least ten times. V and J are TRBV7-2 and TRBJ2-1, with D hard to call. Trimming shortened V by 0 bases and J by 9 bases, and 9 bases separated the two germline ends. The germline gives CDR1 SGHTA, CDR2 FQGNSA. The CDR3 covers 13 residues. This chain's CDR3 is CASSLAQLVEQFF. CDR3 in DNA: TGTGCCAGCAGCTTAGCCCAACTGGTTGAGCAGTTCTTC.

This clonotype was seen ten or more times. CDR3 loop: CASSQRQGNEQFF. DNA of the CDR3: TGTGCCAGCAGTCAACGACAGGGGAATGAGCAGTTCTTC. The chain uses TRBV2 and TRBJ2-1; TRBD1 aligns across 8 bases. Germline V gives CDR1 SNHLY, CDR2 FYNNEI. Losses at the gene ends were 5 bases for V and 7 bases for J; bases not matched to a gene: 4. The CDR3 has 13 residues.

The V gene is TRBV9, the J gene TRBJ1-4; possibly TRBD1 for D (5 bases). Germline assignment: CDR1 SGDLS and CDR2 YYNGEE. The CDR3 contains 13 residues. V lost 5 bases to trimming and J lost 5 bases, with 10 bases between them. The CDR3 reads CASRGDGNEKLFF. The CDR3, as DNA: TGTGCCAGCAGAGGGGACGGGAATGAAAAACTGTTTTTT.

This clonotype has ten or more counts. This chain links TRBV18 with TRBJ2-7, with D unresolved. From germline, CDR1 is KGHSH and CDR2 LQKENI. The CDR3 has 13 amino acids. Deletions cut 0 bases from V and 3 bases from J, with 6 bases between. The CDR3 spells CASSPPEGYEQYF. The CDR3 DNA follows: TGTGCCAGCTCACCACCGGAAGGCTACGAGCAGTACTTC.

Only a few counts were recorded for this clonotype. The CDR3 DNA sequence: TGTGCCAGCGTCAAGGGGGCTAGTGGGGGAGGTACGCAGTATTTT. Translating it yields CASVKGASGGGTQYF. The rearrangement links TRBV2 to TRBJ2-3, with D perhaps matching TRBD1 (7 bases). Trimming shortened V by 8 bases and J by 8 bases, and 23 bases separated the two germline ends. CDR3 length: 15 residues. Germline values: CDR1 SNHLY, CDR2 FYNNEI.

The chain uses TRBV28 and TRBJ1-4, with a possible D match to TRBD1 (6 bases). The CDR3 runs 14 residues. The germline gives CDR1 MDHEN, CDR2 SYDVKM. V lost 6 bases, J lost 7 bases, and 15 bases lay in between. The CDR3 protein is CASRGGGLVEKLFF. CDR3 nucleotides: TGTGCCAGCAGGGGGGGGGGGCTCGTTGAAAAACTGTTTTTT.

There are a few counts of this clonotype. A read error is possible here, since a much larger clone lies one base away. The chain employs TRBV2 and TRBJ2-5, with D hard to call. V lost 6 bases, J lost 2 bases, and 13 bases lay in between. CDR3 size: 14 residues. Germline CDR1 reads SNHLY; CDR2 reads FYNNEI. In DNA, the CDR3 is TGTGCCAGCAGGGCTACTCCCGCTCAAGAGACCCAGTACTTC. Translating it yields CASRATPAQETQYF.